The text below deals with one TCR beta chain. There are a few counts of this clone. Its binding antigen is unknown. No much larger clone is present one base from it, and per-base qualities are unavailable. The sample comes from a study of cytomegalovirus exposure and HLA in healthy donors (dated by TCRdb to the late 2010s). Broadly, across the study: According to an earlier analysis of 587 of the donors, about 179 million T cells yielded some 110 million unique TCR beta sequences and approximately 300 Gb of sequence data. On average, over 200,000 unique TCR beta nucleotide sequences were sequenced per donor among roughly 430 genotyped donors of the cohort, with about 17% of those sequences being non-productive. Alongside the repertoire data, information on donor age, sex, ethnicity and CMV serostatus was compiled. The study aimed to test whether cataloging public T cell receptors could reveal signatures of past pathogen exposure. The study used immunosequencing to profile the T cell repertoires of approximately 690 subjects and linked those repertoires to cytomegalovirus serostatus. To decide whether each TCR beta V gene segment behaved as functional or pseudogenic, an earlier analysis of some 600 of the donors relied on high-throughput TCR beta sequencing. Class I and class II HLA loci were covered by the typing at four-digit resolution. Rather than drawing on any new phenotypic data, the later analysis identified candidate immune exposures from TCR beta sequences and the way those sequences occurred across donors. A later analysis re-examined previously published TCR beta repertoires from just over 650 donors and added high-resolution HLA genotyping to investigate patterns of TCR occurrence. About 300 gigabases of sequencing data and tens of millions of unique TCR sequences were included in an early release covering around 600 HLA-typed donors. Genome-wide SNP genotypes for about 60% of the 666 donors were used in a later genetic analysis, which treated that subset as a discovery cohort. Of the approximately 400 genotyped donors, over 65% fell in the genetic ancestry cluster associated with self-reported Caucasian donors. Roughly 5 DR-DQ haplotypes were handled as single units for association and clustering because linkage in the cohort was strong. Along with the approximately 700-subject first cohort, a separate validation cohort of 120 different subjects was used. Every discovery cohort repertoire had been produced on one sequencing platform. High-throughput TCR immunosequencing, statistical association of individual TCRs with disease status, and machine learning were combined to predict cytomegalovirus infection status. The number of typed donors differed by locus: roughly 629-630 for A, B, C, DRB1 and DQB1; some 500 for DQA1; 606 for DPA1; and 400 to 480 for DPB1.

Library method: the immunoSEQ multiplex PCR assay. For the multiplex PCR, a mixture combining 60 forward primers for TCR Vbeta segments and 13 reverse primers for TCR Jbeta segments was used. Amplification of the CDR3 region of rearranged TCR beta genes was performed with a multiplex PCR assay on genomic DNA. On the Illumina HiSeq System, the amplified TCR beta libraries were sequenced as 87-base-pair reads. The study's processing was this. Across the 500 to 750 repertoires, a later analysis counted approximately 83 million unique TCR beta chains, about 10 million of which were shared by at least two donors. Raw reads were error-corrected and collapsed into unique sequences by a nearest-neighbor algorithm in which closely related sequences were merged to remove PCR and sequencing errors. Alignment of CDR3 sequences to IMGT reference sequences was used to assign V, D and J gene segments. Each retained sequence needed at least a six-nucleotide match to both a V gene segment and a J gene segment. A rearrangement was called productive if the CDR3 had no stop codons and remained in frame with V and J, and every other rearrangement was called non-productive. CDR3 was defined by IMGT convention, running from the second conserved V-encoded cysteine to the conserved J-encoded phenylalanine. The earlier analysis of about 610 of the donors excluded any sequence lacking an unambiguous match to a single V gene segment. An earlier analysis of several hundred of the donors called V segments functional above 56.7% productive rearrangements and segregating when the between-donor standard deviation exceeded 5%. To diagnose cytomegalovirus status from the catalog of TCR beta chain sequences, a statistical classification framework was built. In a later analysis, V and J genes were assigned by comparing TCR nucleotide sequences against IMGT/GENE-DB human TR gene sequences. Using the TCRdist pipeline, a later analysis assigned CDR3 sequences along with most-parsimonious VDJ recombination scenarios. In a later analysis, each TCR beta chain was defined by its CDR3 amino acid sequence together with its V-gene family, and reads without a unique V-gene family were excluded. As a way to deal with suspected cross-contamination and a sequencing artifact, a later analysis dropped under 600 nucleotide sequences that were highly shared and had low generation probability. A later analysis calculated a clonal expansion index for each public chain from normalized within-repertoire ranks of inferred template counts. In a later analysis, generation probabilities were computed using a VDJ recombination model fitted to out-of-frame rearrangements, and the results were checked against IGoR. In a later analysis, TCR-TCR, TCR-HLA and TCR-CMV co-occurrence was scored with hypergeometric tests, and a repertoire-size bias correction was applied to TCR pairs. In a later analysis, false discovery rates were estimated by permuting HLA or CMV assignments 20 times. A later analysis grouped co-occurring TCRs with DBSCAN, adding TCRdist sequence similarity when clustering within HLA-allele-positive subsets. For co-occurrence clustering, repertoires with fewer than 30,000 or more than 120,000 public chains were excluded, along with four to six repertoires with anomalous nucleotide sharing. Sourced from immuneACCESS, this table was stored by TCRdb with only in-frame sequences that have V and J called. A share of the clones is absent; for the studies checked, an unresolved V gene accounts for under half, and the remainder has no known explanation. From that table come the V and J calls and clone size; the DNA was used to work out D and trimming. The sample records under 100,000 clones, around 70% of which are singletons. The ten largest account for roughly 16% of the sample.

Points the paper makes about the study in general: This cohort had only TCR beta chains sequenced, and the lack of alpha or paired-chain data limited which features could be detected. Most CMV-associated TCR beta chains appeared to be HLA-restricted in a later analysis, and the HLA associations seemed to be driven largely by CMV exposure. CMV serostatus was the only immune exposure information available for the cohort. Because HLA typing was unavailable for some donors at each locus, only the typed subset was used in association tests. A total of 150 or so TCR beta chains were listed by the study as associated with cytomegalovirus. A later genetic analysis associated a missense DCLRE1C variant with V-gene and J-gene trimming of TCR beta chains, and an independent cohort replicated the association. In vitro tests confirmed that a few of the cytomegalovirus-associated TCR beta chains recognize cytomegalovirus antigens. In a later analysis, TCR association rates were found to vary across HLA loci, with the most associated TCRs seen for DRB1 alleles and the fewest for HLA-C alleles. At a false discovery rate of 0.05, a later analysis linked 15,000 to 20,000 TCR beta sequences to specific HLA alleles. Most TCR sequences were seen in very few donors, while some public TCRs were found in many individuals. A later analysis reported that several top co-occurrence clusters appeared linked to parvovirus B19, influenza, CMV and Epstein-Barr virus. Cytomegalovirus status was reported to be diagnosed by the classifier with high specificity and sensitivity in both the original and validation cohorts. According to a later genetic analysis, donors in an Asian-associated ancestry cluster had fewer N-insertions in productive TCRs than the approximately 700-donor mean. A later analysis found that HLA-associated TCR beta chains were more clonally expanded and had lower generation probabilities than equally common non-associated chains. Sequencing depth was assumed to be roughly uniform across donors in the presence/absence analyses, though that assumption may not hold. A further reported finding was that TCR beta sequences accurately predicted the HLA-A and HLA-B alleles for most subjects in the first cohort. When HLA alleles, especially DR and DQ, strongly co-occurred, attributing TCR associations to individual alleles was difficult. In an earlier analysis of over 550 of the donors, most TCR beta V segments were observed in productive rearrangements about 90% or about 30% of the time, broadly matching IMGT annotations. Because counts were too low, seventeen rarely observed V segments, including chromosome 9 orphons, were left out of the earlier analysis of approximately 580 of the donors. The authors suggested that the approach could potentially be extended to other disease states and immunological phenotypes. A group of highly shared sequence variants was considered likely to be a technical artifact of the sequencing pipeline. Correlated functional status among segregating V segments might reflect linkage disequilibrium, but an unknown experimental factor could not be ruled out.

In total, over 600 healthy bone marrow donors made up the cohort. Cohort members were all nominally healthy when sampled, although unrecorded immune exposures were likely present. The donor tested CMV seropositive and was one of the 289 seropositive cohort members. Every donor gave a peripheral blood sample, and the peripheral blood mononuclear cells from that sample were used for TCR beta sequencing. Genomic DNA extraction from the blood cell samples was performed with the Qiagen DNeasy Blood Extraction Kit. The specimen was PBMCs. The clonotype comes from a woman aged 45-65 years in good health and CMV-seropositive.

This receptor carries the CDR3 CASSSRGSGQETQYF. The DNA sequence is as follows: TGTGCCAGCAGCTCTCGGGGGAGCGGTCAAGAGACCCAGTACTTC. The chain links TRBV7-7 with TRBJ2-5; a weak D assignment points to TRBD2 (6 bases agree). CDR3 length: 15 amino acids, cysteine to phenylalanine. Just CDR3 DNA is preserved here, 45 bases in frame from base 1. CDR1 is given as SSHAT and CDR2 as FNYEAQ, both from the germline V gene (reference sequence). V is reduced by 4 bases and J by 2 bases, leaving a spacing of 14 bases between them.